This T cell receptor beta chain was recovered during a study of blood T cells in healthy people across ages. Each of the donors had about 9.9 milliliters of peripheral blood drawn into EDTA-treated Vacutainer tubes. Study-level points and caveats: Unknown donor CMV status possibly confounded expanded clonotype changes.

Trimming took off 2 bases at V and 6 bases at J, with 11 bases between the two ends. CDR1 MNHNS and CDR2 SASEGT come from the germline V gene. This CDR3 comprises 14 residues. A sample-barcoded 5' primer and a J-beta primer mix were used in a second PCR of about 7 to 12 cycles. TCRdb re-derived calls from the 5' RACE reads in MiXCR, one entry per CDR3 protein. The sample has about 640,000 distinct CDR3 sequences, roughly 53% seen once. As for this clonotype: Its antigen is not known.

The chain couples TRBV6-1 to TRBJ2-1, with D possibly being TRBD1 (5 bases). The sample taken for sequencing was blood. The TCR sequence derives from a man aged 55 to 70 in good health. The CDR3 loop is CASSELIGVNEQFF. The CDR3 DNA sequence: TGTGCCAGCAGTGAATTGATAGGGGTCAATGAGCAGTTCTTC.